This T cell receptor beta chain was profiled in a study of sequential checkpoint blockade in melanoma. Deletions cut 0 bases from V and 6 bases from J, with 11 bases between. In germline, CDR1 is WSHSY, CDR2 SAAADI. The CDR3 spans 14 residues. This sample's treatment: randomized to nivolumab then ipilimumab (arm A) or the reverse (arm B). Libraries were prepared by immunoSEQ multiplex PCR; TCRdb keeps only in-frame clonotypes and omits some of them. Among about 17,000 clones listed, roughly two thirds were seen once. Sample: CD8+ T cells sorted from blood (inferred from file names), taken from a patient given nivolumab and ipilimumab in sequence. V and J are TRBV10-2 and TRBJ1-2; no clear D gene. This receptor was identified in a human donor with melanoma. The CDR3 nucleotides are TGCGCCAGCAGTGAGTCGCGGGGAAGACATGGCTACACCTTC. It translates to CASSESRGRHGYTF.